This T cell receptor (beta chain) is from a study of blood T cell repertoires in COVID-19. Participant age was roughly 18 to 95 years, and participants resided in 20 to 30 US areas. The CDR3 runs to 15 residues. Germline lookup yields CDR1 SGHDT and CDR2 YYEEEE. V was shortened by 4 bases and J by 4 bases, with 15 bases between the two germline ends. Study processing details: For nucleated cells, counts were estimated from reference gene primer amplification. Only in-frame clones appear in the TCRdb table, and some are missing; sequencing was by immunoSEQ multiplex PCR. That table supplies the V and J calls and clone size; D and trimming were determined from the DNA. Of 200,000 to 250,000 clones listed, roughly 90% were seen once; the top ten hold about 4%.

The TCR was taken from a woman in her thirties or forties with acute COVID-19. The sequencing sample was made of PBMCs or T cells enriched from blood (not recorded which). The chain couples TRBV5-6 to TRBJ1-3, with D perhaps matching TRBD1 (6 bases). For the CDR3, the DNA is TGTGCCAGCAGCCCGGGGGGGCTGTGGGGAAACACCATATATTTT. Protein product: CASSPGGLWGNTIYF.